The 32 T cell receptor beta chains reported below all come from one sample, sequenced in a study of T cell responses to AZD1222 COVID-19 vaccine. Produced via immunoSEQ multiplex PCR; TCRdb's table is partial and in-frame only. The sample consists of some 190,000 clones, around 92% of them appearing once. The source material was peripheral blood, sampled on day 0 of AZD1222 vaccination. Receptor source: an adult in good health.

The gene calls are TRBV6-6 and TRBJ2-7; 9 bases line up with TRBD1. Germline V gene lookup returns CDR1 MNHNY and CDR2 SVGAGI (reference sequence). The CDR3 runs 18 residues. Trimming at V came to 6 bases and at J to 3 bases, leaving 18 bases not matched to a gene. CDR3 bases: TGTGCCAGCAGCCGACCCCGGACAGGGGCAAGGTCGTTCTACGAGCAGTACTTC. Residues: CASSRPRTGARSFYEQYF.

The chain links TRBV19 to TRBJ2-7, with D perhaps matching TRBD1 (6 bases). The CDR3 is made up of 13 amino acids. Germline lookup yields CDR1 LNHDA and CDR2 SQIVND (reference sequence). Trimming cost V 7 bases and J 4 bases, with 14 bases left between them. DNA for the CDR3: TGTGCCAGTAAGTTAACAGGGTCATACGAGCAGTACTTC. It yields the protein CASKLTGSYEQYF.

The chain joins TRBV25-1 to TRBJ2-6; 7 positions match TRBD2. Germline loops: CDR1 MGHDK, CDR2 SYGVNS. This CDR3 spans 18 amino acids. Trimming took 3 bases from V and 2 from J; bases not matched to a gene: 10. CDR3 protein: CASSDPAGLEPGANVLTF. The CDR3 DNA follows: TGTGCCAGCAGTGACCCAGCGGGGCTTGAACCTGGGGCCAACGTCCTGACTTTC.

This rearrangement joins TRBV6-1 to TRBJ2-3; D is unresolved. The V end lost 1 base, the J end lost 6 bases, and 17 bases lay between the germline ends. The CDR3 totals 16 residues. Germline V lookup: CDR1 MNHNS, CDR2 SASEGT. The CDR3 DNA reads TGTGCCAGCAGTGAAGGCCCTACCCGGCTTGTGGATACGCAGTATTTT. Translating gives CASSEGPTRLVDTQYF.

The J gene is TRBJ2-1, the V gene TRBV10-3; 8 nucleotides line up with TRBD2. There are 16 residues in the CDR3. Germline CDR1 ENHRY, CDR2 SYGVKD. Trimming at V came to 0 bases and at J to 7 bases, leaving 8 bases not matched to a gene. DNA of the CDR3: TGTGCCATCAGTGAGTCGGGACTAGGGGGTGGGAATGAGCAGTTCTTC. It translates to CAISESGLGGGNEQFF.

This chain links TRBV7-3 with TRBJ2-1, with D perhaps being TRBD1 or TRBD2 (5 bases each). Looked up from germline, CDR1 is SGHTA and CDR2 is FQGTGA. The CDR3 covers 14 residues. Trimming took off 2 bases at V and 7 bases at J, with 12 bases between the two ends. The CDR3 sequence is CASSLQRGENEQFF. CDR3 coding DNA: TGTGCCAGCAGCTTACAGCGAGGGGAGAATGAGCAGTTCTTC.

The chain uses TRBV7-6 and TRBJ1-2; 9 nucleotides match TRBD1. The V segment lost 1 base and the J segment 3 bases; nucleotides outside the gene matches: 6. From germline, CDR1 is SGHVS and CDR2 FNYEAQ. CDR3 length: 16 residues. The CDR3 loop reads CASSLESRDRDYGYTF. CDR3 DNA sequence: TGTGCCAGCAGCTTAGAGTCTCGGGACAGGGACTATGGCTACACCTTC.

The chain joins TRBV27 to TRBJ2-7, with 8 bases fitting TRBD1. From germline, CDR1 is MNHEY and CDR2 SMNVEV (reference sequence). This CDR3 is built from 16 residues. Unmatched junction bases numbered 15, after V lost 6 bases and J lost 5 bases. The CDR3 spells CASSFGQGGKFDEQYF. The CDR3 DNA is TGTGCCAGCAGCTTCGGACAGGGTGGTAAGTTTGACGAGCAGTACTTC.

CDR3 region: CSVVVGSNQPQHF. The DNA of the CDR3 is TGCAGCGTTGTCGTCGGAAGCAATCAGCCCCAGCATTTT. The V and J genes are TRBV29-1 and TRBJ1-5; no reliable D call. The CDR3 length is 13 residues. V was clipped by 4 bases and J by 1 base, with 8 bases between them. Germline CDR1 is SQVTM and CDR2 is ANQGSEA.

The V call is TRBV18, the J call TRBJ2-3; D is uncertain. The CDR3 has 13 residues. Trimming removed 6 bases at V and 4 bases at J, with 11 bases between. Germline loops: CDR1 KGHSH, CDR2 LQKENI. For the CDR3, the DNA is TGTGCCAGCTCCCCGGACGTCCCAGATACGCAGTATTTT. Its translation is CASSPDVPDTQYF.

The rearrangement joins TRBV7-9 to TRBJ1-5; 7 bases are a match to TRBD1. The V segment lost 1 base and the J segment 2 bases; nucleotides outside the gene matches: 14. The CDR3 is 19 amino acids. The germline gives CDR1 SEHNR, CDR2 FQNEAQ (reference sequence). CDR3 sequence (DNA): TGTGCCAGCAGCTTAGGTGCGGGACAGATGGGAAGGGGCAATCAGCCCCAGCATTTT. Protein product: CASSLGAGQMGRGNQPQHF.

Here the CDR3 DNA reads TGTGCCATCAGTGAGTCGAACGCAGGGGCACTTACCGGGGAGCTGTTTTTT. Its protein is CAISESNAGALTGELFF. The V gene is TRBV10-3, the J gene TRBJ2-2, with D tentatively TRBD1 (6 bases). Per the germline V gene, CDR1 is ENHRY and CDR2 is SYGVKD. The CDR3 extends over 17 amino acids. V shed 0 bases and J shed 5 bases, with 16 bases lying between them.

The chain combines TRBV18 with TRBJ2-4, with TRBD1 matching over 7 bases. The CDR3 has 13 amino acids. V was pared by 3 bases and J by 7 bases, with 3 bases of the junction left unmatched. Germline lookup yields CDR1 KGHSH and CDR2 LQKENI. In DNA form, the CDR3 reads TGTGCCAGCTCACCCGGACAGGAGAACATTCAGTACTTC. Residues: CASSPGQENIQYF.

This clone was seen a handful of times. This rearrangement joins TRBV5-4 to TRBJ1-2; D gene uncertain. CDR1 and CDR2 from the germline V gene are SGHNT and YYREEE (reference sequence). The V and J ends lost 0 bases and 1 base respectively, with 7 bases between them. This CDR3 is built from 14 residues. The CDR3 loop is CASSLDGFNYGYTF. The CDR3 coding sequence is TGTGCCAGCAGCTTGGACGGGTTTAACTATGGCTACACCTTC.

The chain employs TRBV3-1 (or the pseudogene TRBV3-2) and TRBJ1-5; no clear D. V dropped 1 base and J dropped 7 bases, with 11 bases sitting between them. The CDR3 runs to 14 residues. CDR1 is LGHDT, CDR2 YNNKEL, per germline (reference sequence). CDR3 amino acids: CASSQGSGSQPQHF. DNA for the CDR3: TGTGCCAGCAGCCAAGGTAGCGGTTCCCAGCCCCAGCATTTT.

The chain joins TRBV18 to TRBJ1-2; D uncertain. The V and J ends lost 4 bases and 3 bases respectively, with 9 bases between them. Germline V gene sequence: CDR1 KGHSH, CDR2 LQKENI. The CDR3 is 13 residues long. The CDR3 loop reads CASSRDPDYGYTF. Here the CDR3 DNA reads TGTGCCAGCTCACGAGACCCGGACTATGGCTACACCTTC. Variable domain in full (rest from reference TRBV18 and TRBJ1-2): NAGVMQNPRHLVRRRGQEARLRCSPMKGHSHVYWYRQLPEEGLKFMVYLQKENIIDESGMPKERFSAEFPKEGPSILRIQQVVRGDSAAYFCASSRDPDYGYTFGSGTRLTVV.

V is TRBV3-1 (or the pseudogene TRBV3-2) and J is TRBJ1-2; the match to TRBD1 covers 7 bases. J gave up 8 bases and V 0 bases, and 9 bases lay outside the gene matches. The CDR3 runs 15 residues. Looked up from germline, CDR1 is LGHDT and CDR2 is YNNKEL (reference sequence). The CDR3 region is CASSQDSTGDFGYTF. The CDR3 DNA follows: TGTGCCAGCAGCCAAGATAGCACAGGGGATTTCGGCTACACCTTC.

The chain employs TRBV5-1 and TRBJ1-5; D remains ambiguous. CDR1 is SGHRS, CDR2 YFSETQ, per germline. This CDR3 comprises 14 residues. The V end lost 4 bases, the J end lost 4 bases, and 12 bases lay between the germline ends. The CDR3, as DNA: TGCGCCAGCAGCATCTCCTCCCGAAATCAGCCCCAGCATTTT. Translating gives CASSISSRNQPQHF.

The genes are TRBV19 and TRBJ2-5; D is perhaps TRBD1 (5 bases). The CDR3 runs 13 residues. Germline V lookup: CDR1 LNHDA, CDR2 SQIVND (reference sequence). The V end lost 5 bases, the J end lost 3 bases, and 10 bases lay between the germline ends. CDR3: CASSHPREETQYF. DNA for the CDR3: TGTGCCAGTAGTCACCCCAGGGAAGAGACCCAGTACTTC.

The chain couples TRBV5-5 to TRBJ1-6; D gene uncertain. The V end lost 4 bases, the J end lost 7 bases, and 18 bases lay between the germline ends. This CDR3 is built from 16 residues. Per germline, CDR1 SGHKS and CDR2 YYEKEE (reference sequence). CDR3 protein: CASSHGRLSHNSPLHF. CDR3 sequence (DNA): TGTGCCAGCAGCCACGGAAGGCTGAGTCACAATTCACCCCTCCACTTT. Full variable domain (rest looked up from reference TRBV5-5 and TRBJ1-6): DAGVTQSPTHLIKTRGQQVTLRCSPISGHKSVSWYQQVLGQGPQFIFQYYEKEERGRGNFPDRFSARQFPNYSSELNVNALLLGDSALYLCASSHGRLSHNSPLHFGNGTRLTVT.

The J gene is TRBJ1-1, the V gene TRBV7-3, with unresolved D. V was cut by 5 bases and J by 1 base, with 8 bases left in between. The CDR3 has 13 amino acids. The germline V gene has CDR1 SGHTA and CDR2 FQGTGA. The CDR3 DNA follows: TGTGCCAGCAGCGTTCAGAAGAACACTGAAGCTTTCTTT. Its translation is CASSVQKNTEAFF. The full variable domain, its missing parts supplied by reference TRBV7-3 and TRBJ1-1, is GAGVSQTPSNKVTEKGKYVELRCDPISGHTALYWYRQSLGQGPEFLIYFQGTGAADDSGLPNDRFFAVRPEGSVSTLKIQRTERGDSAVYLCASSVQKNTEAFFGQGTRLTVV.

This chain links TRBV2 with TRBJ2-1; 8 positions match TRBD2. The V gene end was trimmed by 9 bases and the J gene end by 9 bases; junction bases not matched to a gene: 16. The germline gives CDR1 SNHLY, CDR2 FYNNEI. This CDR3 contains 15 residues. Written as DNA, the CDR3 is TGTGCCAGTACGAGCAGTACTAGCGGAGACGGTGAGCAGTTCTTC. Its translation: CASTSSTSGDGEQFF.

The CDR3 sequence is CAISERSGGPSSYNEQFF. The CDR3 nucleotides are TGTGCCATCAGTGAGCGGAGCGGGGGCCCCAGCTCCTACAATGAGCAGTTCTTC. The chain links TRBV10-3 to TRBJ2-1; 8 bases match TRBD2. This CDR3 has 18 residues. Germline V gene lookup returns CDR1 ENHRY and CDR2 SYGVKD. The V gene end was trimmed by 2 bases and the J gene end by 0 bases; junction bases not matched to a gene: 9.

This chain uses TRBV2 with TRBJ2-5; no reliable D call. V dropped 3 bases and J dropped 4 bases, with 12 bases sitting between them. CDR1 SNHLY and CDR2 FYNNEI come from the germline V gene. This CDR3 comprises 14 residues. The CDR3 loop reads CASSEAEIGETQYF. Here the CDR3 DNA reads TGTGCCAGCAGTGAGGCAGAGATAGGAGAGACCCAGTACTTC.

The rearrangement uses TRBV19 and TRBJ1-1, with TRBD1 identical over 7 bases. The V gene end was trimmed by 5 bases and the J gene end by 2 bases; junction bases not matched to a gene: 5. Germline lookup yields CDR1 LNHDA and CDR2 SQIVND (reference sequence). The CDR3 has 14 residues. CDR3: CASSPWTGNTEAFF. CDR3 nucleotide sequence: TGTGCCAGTAGTCCCTGGACAGGAAACACTGAAGCTTTCTTT.

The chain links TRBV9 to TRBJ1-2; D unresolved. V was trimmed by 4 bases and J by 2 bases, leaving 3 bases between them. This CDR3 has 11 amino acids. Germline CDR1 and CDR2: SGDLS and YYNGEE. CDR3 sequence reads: CASSRNYGYTF. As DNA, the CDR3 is TGTGCCAGCAGCCGGAACTATGGCTACACCTTC.

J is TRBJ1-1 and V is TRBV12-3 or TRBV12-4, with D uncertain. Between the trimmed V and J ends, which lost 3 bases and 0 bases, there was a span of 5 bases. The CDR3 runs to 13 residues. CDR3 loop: CASSLRLNTEAFF. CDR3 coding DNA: TGTGCCAGCAGTTTGAGACTGAACACTGAAGCTTTCTTT.

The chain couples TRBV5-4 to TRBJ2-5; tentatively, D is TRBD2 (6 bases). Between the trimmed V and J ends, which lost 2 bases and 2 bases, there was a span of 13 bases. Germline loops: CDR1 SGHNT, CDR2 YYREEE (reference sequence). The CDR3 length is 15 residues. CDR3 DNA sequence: TGTGCCAGCAGCTTAGGCGTGGGGGGACAAGAGACCCAGTACTTC. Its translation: CASSLGVGGQETQYF.

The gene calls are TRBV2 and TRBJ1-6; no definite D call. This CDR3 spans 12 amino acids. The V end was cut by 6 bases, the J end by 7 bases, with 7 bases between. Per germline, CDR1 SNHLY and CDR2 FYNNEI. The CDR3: CASSRLNSPLHF. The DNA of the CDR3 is TGTGCCAGCAGCAGGTTGAATTCACCCCTCCACTTT.

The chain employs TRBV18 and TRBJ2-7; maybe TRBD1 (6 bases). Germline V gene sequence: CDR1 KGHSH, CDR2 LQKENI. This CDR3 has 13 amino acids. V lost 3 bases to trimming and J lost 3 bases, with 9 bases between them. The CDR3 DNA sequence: TGTGCCAGCTCACCCCGGGACATCTACGAGCAGTACTTC. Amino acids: CASSPRDIYEQYF.

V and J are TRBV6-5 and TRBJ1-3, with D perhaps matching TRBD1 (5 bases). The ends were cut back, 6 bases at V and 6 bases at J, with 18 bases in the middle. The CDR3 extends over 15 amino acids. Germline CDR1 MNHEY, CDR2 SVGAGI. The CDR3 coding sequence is TGTGCCAGCAGGGCGTATGGGGCTCTGGAAAACACCATATATTTT. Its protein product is CASRAYGALENTIYF.

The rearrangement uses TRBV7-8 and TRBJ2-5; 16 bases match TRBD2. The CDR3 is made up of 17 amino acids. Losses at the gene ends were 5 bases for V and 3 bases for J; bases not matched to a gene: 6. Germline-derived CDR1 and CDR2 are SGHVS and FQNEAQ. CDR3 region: CASSPGTSGGAEETQYF. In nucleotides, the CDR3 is TGTGCCAGCAGCCCCGGGACTAGCGGGGGGGCTGAAGAGACCCAGTACTTC.